This TCR beta chain was sequenced for a study of T cells in Graves' hyperthyroidism and ophthalmopathy. Study-level background: At initial diagnosis, before any treatment had begun, peripheral blood was obtained. Overall study results and limits: Blood held most thyroid clonotypes expanded above 0.001 frequency.

Each person with ophthalmopathy scored at least 3 on the Clinical Activity Score, reached NOSPECS grade 4 or higher, and had been ill under 3 months. This clonotype was seen only a few times. Its antigen is currently unknown. The germline gene is not matched at one end of the junction; a read error may be the cause. RNA transcripts were the template for amplifying TCR beta CDR3 regions. HTBI primers were the set used in a first-round RT-PCR of the TCR CDR3. TCRdb reprocessed the multiplex PCR reads with MiXCR, giving one entry per CDR3 protein. Found here are 300,000 to 450,000 distinct CDR3 sequences, roughly 15% of them singletons; the top ten hold around a fifth. Germline CDR1 reads LNHDA; CDR2 reads SQIVND (reference sequence). The CDR3 is made up of 13 amino acids.

This TCR was recovered from a woman in her twenties or thirties with Graves' ophthalmopathy. Sequencing was carried out using blood. The chain links TRBV19 to TRBJ2-1; TRBD2 aligns across 10 bases. As DNA, the CDR3 is TGTGCCAGTAGTATAGGGACTAGCGGCGCCGTGGTCTTC. Translating it yields CASSIGTSGAVVF.